This T cell receptor (beta chain) was documented in a study of blood T cell repertoires in COVID-19 (dated by TCRdb to the early 2020s). About the study as a whole: Samples covering the acute and convalescent phases of COVID-19 were provided by collaborators in the United States, Italy and Spain. The dataset comprised deeply sampled blood TCRbeta repertoires from subjects exposed to, actively infected with, or recovered from COVID-19. Samples were obtained from the ongoing ImmuneRACE study (first 160 participants) and from over 1,000 subjects provided by 6 global collaborators. Where HLA class I and class II types were available, the types were taken from metadata supplied by the sample provider, not from assay-based typing. The sample metadata nearly always contained a de-identified subject ID, COVID-19 status, age in years and sex. A freely available public database, intended as a resource for researchers studying the immune response to SARS-CoV-2, is where the repertoires were released. The prospective study material was composed of cDNA or gDNA derived from T cells, B-cell-depleted T cells, or PBMCs. Beyond this particular receptor, the publication reports: The quantity of clinical and demographic metadata differed by source and by participant and was supplied without curation.

TCRbeta CDR3 regions were amplified from genomic DNA using the immunoSEQ Assay, a bias-controlled multiplex PCR. The original pipeline was this. The number of nucleated cells in each sample was estimated from the amplification of reference gene primers within the assay. To quantify the absolute abundance of each unique TCRbeta CDR3 rearrangement, sequence reads were collapsed and filtered. For each sample, productive Simpson clonality was calculated as the square root of Simpson's diversity index over productive rearrangements. This immuneACCESS table, as held by TCRdb, lists in-frame sequences with V and J called but not all clones. Of the missing ones, under half trace to an unresolved V gene in checked studies; the others have no known cause. The DNA was the basis for D and trimming; V, J and clone size are from that table. In this sample the table shows some 38,000 clones, 80% of which occur a single time. Jointly, the top ten make up about an eighth of the sample.

Points on this clone: Its specific antigen is unknown. Per-base quality was not reported, and no clone a single base away is much larger than it.

The collaborating institutions used their own protocols to collect whole blood in K2EDTA tubes. For TCRbeta analysis, collaborators shipped samples in one of three forms: frozen whole blood, isolated PBMCs, or DNA extracted from either of those sample types. Between the V and J ends, shortened by 3 bases and 4 bases respectively, the junction contains 15 bases. Via the germline V gene, CDR1 is KGHSH and CDR2 LQKENI. The CDR3 goes from the cysteine to the phenylalanine over 15 residues. Only the CDR3 DNA stays, 45 bases, in frame from base 1. The chain is made from TRBV18 and TRBJ1-1; no D gene can be assigned with confidence. This receptor was taken from a woman aged 65 to 85 with acute or convalescent COVID-19. The sample comprised peripheral blood. CDR3 reads: CASSPRPLRGTEAFF. The DNA sequence is TGTGCCAGCTCACCGCGGCCCCTGAGAGGCACTGAAGCTTTCTTT.